This paragraph reports one TCR beta chain. The antigen remains undetermined. Cells designated naive CD8 were CD45RO-negative and were positively selected for CCR7, with terminally differentiated effector memory CD45RA+ cells excluded. J lost 6 bases, V lost 4 bases, and 2 bases had no gene match. Germline V gene lookup returns CDR1 SEHNR and CDR2 FQNEAQ (reference sequence). The CDR3 has 12 amino acids. This record belongs to a study of shared clonotypes between healthy human individuals. Overall study results and limits: Memory subsets had estimated richness that was generally smaller than that of naive subsets.

Each sorted subset replicate got 200 ng genomic DNA, 25,000 to 35,000 genomes. The table came from immunoSEQ multiplex PCR; TCRdb's copy has only in-frame clones and leaves some out. This sample has hundreds of thousands of clones, with about 91% found just once. V gene TRBV7-9 combines with J gene TRBJ1-1; 7 nucleotides match TRBD1. The sequence derives from a man aged 25 to 40 in good health. The sequencing sample was made of naive CD8+ T cells sorted from blood. The CDR3 DNA follows: TGTGCCAGCAGCTCAGGGGGAGCTGAAGCTTTCTTT. It translates to CASSSGGAEAFF.